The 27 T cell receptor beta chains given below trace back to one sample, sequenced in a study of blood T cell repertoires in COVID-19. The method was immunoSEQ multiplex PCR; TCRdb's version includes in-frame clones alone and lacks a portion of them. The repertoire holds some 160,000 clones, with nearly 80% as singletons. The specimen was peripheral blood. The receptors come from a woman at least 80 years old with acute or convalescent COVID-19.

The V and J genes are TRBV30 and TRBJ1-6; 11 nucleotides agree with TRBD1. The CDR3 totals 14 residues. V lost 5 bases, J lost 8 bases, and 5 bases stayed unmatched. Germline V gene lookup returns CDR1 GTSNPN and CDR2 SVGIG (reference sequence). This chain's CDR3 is CAWDPGQGDSPLHF. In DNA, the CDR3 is TGTGCCTGGGACCCGGGACAGGGGGATTCACCCCTCCACTTT.

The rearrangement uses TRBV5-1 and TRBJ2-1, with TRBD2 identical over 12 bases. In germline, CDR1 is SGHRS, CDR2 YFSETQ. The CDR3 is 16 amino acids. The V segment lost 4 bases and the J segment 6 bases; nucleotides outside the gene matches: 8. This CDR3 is CASSVRLAGVVNEQFF. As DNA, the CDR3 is TGCGCCAGCAGCGTAAGACTAGCGGGAGTAGTCAATGAGCAGTTCTTC.

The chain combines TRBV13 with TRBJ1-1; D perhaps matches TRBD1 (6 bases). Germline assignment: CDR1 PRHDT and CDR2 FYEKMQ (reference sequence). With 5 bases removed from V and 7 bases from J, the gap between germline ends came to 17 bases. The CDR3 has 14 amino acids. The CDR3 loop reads CASSPPPGVGEAFF. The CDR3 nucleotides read TGTGCCAGCAGCCCACCCCCAGGGGTAGGTGAAGCTTTCTTT.

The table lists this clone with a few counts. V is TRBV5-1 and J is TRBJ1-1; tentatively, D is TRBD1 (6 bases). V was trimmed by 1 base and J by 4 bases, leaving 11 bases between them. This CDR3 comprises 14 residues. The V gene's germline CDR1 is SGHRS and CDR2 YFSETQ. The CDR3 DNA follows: TGCGCCAGCAGCTTGCGGACAGTTGGCACTGAAGCTTTCTTT. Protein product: CASSLRTVGTEAFF.

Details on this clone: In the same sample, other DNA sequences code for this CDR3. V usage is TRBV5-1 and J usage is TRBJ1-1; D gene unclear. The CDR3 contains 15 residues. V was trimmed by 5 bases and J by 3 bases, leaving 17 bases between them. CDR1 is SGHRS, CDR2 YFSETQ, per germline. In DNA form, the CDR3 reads TGCGCCAGCAGGGAAGTACTTAGGCGGGACACTGAAGCTTTCTTT. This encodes CASREVLRRDTEAFF.

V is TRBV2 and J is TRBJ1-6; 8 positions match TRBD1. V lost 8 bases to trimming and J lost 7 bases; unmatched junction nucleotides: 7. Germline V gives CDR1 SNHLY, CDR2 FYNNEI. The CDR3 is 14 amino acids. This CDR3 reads CASGTGAANSPLHF. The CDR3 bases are TGTGCCAGCGGGACAGGCGCCGCCAATTCACCCCTCCACTTT. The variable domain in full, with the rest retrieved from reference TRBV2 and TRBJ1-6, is EPEVTQTPSHQVTQMGQEVILRCVPISNHLYFYWYRQILGQKVEFLVSFYNNEISEKSEIFDDQFSVERPDGSNFTLKIRSTKLEDSAMYFCASGTGAANSPLHFGNGTRLTVT.

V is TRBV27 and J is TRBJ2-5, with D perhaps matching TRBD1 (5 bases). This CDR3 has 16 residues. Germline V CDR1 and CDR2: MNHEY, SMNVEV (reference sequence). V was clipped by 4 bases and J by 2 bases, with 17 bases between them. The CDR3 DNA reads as TGTGCCAGCAGTTACAAAGCAGGGAACTATCAAGAGACCCAGTACTTC. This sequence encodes CASSYKAGNYQETQYF.

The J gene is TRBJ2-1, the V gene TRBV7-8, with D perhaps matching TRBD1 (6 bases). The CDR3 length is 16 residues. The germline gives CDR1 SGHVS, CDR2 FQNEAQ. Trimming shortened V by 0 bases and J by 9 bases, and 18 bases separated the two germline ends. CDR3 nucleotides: TGTGCCAGCAGCTTAGCGACGTTTGGGGGCTCGGGTGAGCAGTTCTTC. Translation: CASSLATFGGSGEQFF. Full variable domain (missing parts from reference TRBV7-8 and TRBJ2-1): GAGVSQSPRYKVAKRGQDVALRCDPISGHVSLFWYQQALGQGPEFLTYFQNEAQLDKSGLPSDRFFAERPEGSVSTLKIQRTQQEDSAVYLCASSLATFGGSGEQFFGPGTRLTVL.

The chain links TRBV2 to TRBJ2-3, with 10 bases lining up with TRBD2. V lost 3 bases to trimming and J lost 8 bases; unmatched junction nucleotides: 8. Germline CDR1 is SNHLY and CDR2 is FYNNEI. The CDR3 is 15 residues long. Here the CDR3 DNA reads TGTGCCAGCAGTGATCTAGCGGGAGCCCCCGGTACGCAGTATTTT. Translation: CASSDLAGAPGTQYF.

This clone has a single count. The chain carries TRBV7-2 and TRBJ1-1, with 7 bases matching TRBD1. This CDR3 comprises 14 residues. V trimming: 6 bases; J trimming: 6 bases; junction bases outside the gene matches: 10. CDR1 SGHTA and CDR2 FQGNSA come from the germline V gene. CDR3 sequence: CASRRGGAEAEAFF. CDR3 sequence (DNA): TGTGCCAGCAGGCGAGGGGGCGCGGAGGCTGAAGCTTTCTTT.

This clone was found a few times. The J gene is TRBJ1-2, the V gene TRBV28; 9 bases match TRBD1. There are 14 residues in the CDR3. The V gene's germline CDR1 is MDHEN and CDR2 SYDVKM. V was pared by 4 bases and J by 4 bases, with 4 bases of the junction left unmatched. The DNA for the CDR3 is TGTGCCAGCAGTTCGGGACAGGGTCGCTATGGCTACACCTTC. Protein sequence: CASSSGQGRYGYTF.

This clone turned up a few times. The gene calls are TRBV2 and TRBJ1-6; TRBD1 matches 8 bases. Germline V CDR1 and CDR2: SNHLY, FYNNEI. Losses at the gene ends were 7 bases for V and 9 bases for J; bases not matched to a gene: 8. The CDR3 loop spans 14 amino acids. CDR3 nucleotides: TGTGCCAGCACCACGGACAGGGTTAGTTCACCCCTCCACTTT. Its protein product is CASTTDRVSSPLHF.

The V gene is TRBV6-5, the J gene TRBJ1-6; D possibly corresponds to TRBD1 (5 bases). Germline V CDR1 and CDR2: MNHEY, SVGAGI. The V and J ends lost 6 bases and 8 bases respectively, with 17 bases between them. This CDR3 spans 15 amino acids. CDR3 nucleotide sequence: TGTGCCAGCAGCAGGTCCCACGGGGGGGATTCACCCCTCCACTTT. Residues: CASSRSHGGDSPLHF.

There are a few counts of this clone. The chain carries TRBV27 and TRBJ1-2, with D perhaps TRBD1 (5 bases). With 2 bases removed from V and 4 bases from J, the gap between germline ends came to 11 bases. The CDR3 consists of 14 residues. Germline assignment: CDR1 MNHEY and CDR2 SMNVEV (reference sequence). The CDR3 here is CASSLGGKGYGYTF. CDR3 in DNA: TGTGCCAGCAGTTTAGGGGGGAAAGGCTATGGCTACACCTTC.

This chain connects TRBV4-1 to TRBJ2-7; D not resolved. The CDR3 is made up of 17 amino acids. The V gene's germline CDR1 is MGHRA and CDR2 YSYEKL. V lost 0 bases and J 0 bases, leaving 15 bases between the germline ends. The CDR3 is CASSQEWLITSSYEQYF. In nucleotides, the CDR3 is TGCGCCAGCAGCCAAGAATGGCTGATCACAAGCTCCTACGAGCAGTACTTC.

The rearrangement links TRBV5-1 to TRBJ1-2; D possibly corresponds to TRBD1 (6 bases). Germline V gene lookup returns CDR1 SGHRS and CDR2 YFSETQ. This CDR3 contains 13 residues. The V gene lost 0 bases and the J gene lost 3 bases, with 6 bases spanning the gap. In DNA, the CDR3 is TGCGCCAGCAGCTTGGGACAGGACTATGGCTACACCTTC. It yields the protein CASSLGQDYGYTF.

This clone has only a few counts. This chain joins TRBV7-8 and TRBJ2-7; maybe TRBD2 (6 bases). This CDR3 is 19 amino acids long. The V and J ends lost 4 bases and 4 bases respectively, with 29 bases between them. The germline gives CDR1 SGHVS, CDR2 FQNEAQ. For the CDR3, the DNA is TGTGCCAGCAGCTCAGGGAGGAACGCCGACCGTTTTGGGATTTACGAGCAGTACTTC. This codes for CASSSGRNADRFGIYEQYF.

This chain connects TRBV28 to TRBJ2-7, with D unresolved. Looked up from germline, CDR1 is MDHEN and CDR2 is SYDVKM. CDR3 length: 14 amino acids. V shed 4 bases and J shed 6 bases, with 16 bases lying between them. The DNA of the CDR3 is TGTGCCAGCAGTTCCCCCTCCCTCCGGGTCGAGCAGTACTTC. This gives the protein CASSSPSLRVEQYF.

The CDR3 region is CSVEGGTGHNYEQYF. The CDR3, as DNA: TGCAGCGTTGAAGGGGGGACAGGGCACAACTACGAGCAGTACTTC. The chain carries TRBV29-1 and TRBJ2-7, with 9 nucleotides matching TRBD1. The CDR3 runs to 15 residues. Losses at the gene ends were 1 base for V and 3 bases for J; bases not matched to a gene: 7. The germline V gene has CDR1 SQVTM and CDR2 ANQGSEA.

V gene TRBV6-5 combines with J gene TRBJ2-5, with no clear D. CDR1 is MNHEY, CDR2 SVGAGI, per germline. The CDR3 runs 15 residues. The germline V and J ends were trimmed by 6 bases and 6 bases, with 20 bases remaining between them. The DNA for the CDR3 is TGTGCCAGCAGCTATACGGGTGGTTTCTCTAAGACCCAGTACTTC. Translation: CASSYTGGFSKTQYF.

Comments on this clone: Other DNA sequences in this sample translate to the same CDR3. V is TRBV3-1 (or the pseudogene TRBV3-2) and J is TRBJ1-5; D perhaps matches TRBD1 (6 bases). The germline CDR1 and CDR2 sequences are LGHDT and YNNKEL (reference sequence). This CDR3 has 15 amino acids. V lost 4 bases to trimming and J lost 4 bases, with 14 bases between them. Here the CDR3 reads CASSPRGGGNQPQHF. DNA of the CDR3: TGTGCCAGCAGCCCCCGAGGGGGAGGGAATCAGCCCCAGCATTTT.

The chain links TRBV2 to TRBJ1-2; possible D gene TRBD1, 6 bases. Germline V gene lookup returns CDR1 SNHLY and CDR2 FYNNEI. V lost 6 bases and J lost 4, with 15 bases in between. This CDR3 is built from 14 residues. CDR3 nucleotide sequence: TGTGCCAGCAGAAGAGCAGGGGTGGGCTATGGCTACACCTTC. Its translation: CASRRAGVGYGYTF. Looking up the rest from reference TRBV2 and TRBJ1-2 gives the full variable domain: EPEVTQTPSHQVTQMGQEVILRCVPISNHLYFYWYRQILGQKVEFLVSFYNNEISEKSEIFDDQFSVERPDGSNFTLKIRSTKLEDSAMYFCASRRAGVGYGYTFGSGTRLTVV.

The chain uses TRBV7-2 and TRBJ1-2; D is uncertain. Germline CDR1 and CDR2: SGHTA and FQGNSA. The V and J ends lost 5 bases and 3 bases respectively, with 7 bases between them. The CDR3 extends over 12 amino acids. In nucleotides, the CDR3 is TGTGCCAGCAGCCCGCACTACTATGGCTACACCTTC. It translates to CASSPHYYGYTF.

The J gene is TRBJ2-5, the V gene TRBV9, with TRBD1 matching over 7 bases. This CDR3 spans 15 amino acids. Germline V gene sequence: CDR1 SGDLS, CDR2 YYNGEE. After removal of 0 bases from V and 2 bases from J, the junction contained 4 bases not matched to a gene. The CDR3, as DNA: TGTGCCAGCAGCGTAGGGTCGGGACAGCAAGAGACCCAGTACTTC. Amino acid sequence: CASSVGSGQQETQYF.

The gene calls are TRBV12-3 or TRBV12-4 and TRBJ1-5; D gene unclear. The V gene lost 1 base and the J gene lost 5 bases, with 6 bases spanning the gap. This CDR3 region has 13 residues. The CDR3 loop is CASSLERYQPQHF. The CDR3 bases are TGTGCCAGCAGTTTAGAGCGATATCAGCCCCAGCATTTT.

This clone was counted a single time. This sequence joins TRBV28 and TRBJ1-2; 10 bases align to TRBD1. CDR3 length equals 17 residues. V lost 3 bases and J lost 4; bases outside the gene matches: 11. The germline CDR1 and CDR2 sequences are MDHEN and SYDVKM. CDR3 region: CASSFGTGVGDGYGYTF. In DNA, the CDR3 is TGTGCCAGCAGTTTTGGGACAGGGGTTGGGGATGGCTATGGCTACACCTTC.

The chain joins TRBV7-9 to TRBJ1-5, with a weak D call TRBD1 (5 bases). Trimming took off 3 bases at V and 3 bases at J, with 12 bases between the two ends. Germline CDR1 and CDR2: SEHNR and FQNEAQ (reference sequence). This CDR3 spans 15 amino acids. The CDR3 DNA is TGTGCCAGCAGCTTGGGACTCCTAAACAATCAGCCCCAGCATTTT. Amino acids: CASSLGLLNNQPQHF.